This T cell receptor beta chain was sequenced in a study of T cell repertoires in cytomegalovirus infection. Study conclusions and caveats: CMV-specific TCR beta clonotypes restricted by HLA-C dominated the ex vivo response.

In TCRdb, the reads were re-called with MiXCR into one record per CDR3 protein. The data contain 150,000 to 200,000 distinct CDR3 sequences, roughly a fifth of them singletons. This clonotype has only a few counts. What it binds is not known. The clonotype comes from a human donor in good health (CMV status not recorded). Some clones in this sample may be carry-over from other donors' samples. The sequencing sample was made of PBMCs.

CDR3 in DNA: TGTGCCAGCAGCCAGGGGTTGGGTGGCTCCTACGAGCAGTACTTC. Its translation is CASSQGLGGSYEQYF. The chain couples TRBV11-3 to TRBJ2-7, with D tentatively TRBD1 (6 bases). The CDR3 loop spans 15 amino acids. Germline CDR1 reads SGHNT; CDR2 reads YENEEA. V was clipped by 5 bases and J by 0 bases, with 14 bases between them.